The 28 T cell receptor beta chains below all came from one sample that was sequenced in a study of shared clonotypes between healthy human individuals (dated by TCRdb to the early 2020s). Library preparation used the immunoSEQ multiplex PCR assay. This immuneACCESS table, as held by TCRdb, lists in-frame sequences with V and J called but not all clones. Of the missing ones, under half trace to an unresolved V gene in checked studies; the others have no known cause. This sample holds hundreds of thousands of clones; about 92% were observed only once. The top ten clones comprise 20% to 25% of the sample. CD8 naive samples were CD45RO-negative cells positively selected for CCR7, giving a CD45RA+CCR7+ population that excluded TemRA cells. The specimen sequenced was naive CD8+ T cells sorted from blood. The sample's cell subset or site, from its label and the paper: CD45RA+CCR7+. The receptor source for this set is a man aged 25 to 40 in good health.

The DNA for the CDR3 is TGTGCCAGCAGTTCCCCAGGGCAGGGTGAGACCCAGTACTTC. Translation: CASSSPGQGETQYF. V is TRBV6-6 and J is TRBJ2-5, with D tentatively TRBD1 (5 bases). The CDR3 has 14 residues. With 4 bases removed from V and 5 bases from J, the gap between germline ends came to 14 bases. CDR1 MNHNY and CDR2 SVGAGI come from the germline V gene (reference sequence).

The chain links TRBV10-2 to TRBJ2-7, with TRBD2 identical over 9 bases. The CDR3 is made up of 14 amino acids. The junction had 9 bases not matched to a gene; V was cut back by 10 bases and J by 2 bases. CDR1 and CDR2 from the germline V gene are WSHSY and SAAADI. In DNA, the CDR3 is TGCGCCATTCGGGCGCTAGCGGGACCCTACGAGCAGTACTTC. Its translation is CAIRALAGPYEQYF.

In this sample, this clone turned up once. The chain is built from TRBV7-2 and TRBJ1-2, with TRBD1 matching 9 bases. J was trimmed by 5 bases and V by 5 bases; bases with no gene match: 9. The CDR3 has 15 residues. In germline, CDR1 is SGHTA, CDR2 FQGNSA. CDR3 in DNA: TGTGCCAGCAGCCCCCCGGGACAGGGATCTTATGGCTACACCTTC. The encoded protein is CASSPPGQGSYGYTF.

The V gene is TRBV7-2, the J gene TRBJ2-7; 9 positions agree with TRBD2. Germline values: CDR1 SGHTA, CDR2 FQGNSA. The V segment lost 2 bases and the J segment 3 bases; nucleotides outside the gene matches: 2. CDR3 length: 14 residues. The CDR3 loop reads CASSLLAGNYEQYF. The CDR3 DNA reads TGTGCCAGCAGCTTACTAGCGGGAAACTACGAGCAGTACTTC. Full variable domain (outside the CDR3, taken from reference TRBV7-2 and TRBJ2-7): GAGVSQSPSNKVTEKGKDVELRCDPISGHTALYWYRQSLGQGLEFLIYFQGNSAPDKSGLPSDRFSAERTGGSVSTLTIQRTQQEDSAVYLCASSLLAGNYEQYFGPGTRLTVT.

The V gene is TRBV6-5, the J gene TRBJ2-7, with TRBD2 matching 7 bases. The germline V gene encodes CDR1 MNHEY and CDR2 SVGAGI. Trimming at V came to 5 bases and at J to 6 bases, leaving 7 bases not matched to a gene. CDR3 length equals 13 residues. CDR3 in amino acids: CASSPSGYGEQYF. The CDR3 DNA is TGTGCCAGCAGTCCTAGCGGTTACGGCGAGCAGTACTTC.

The chain has TRBV5-5 and TRBJ2-7; D unresolved. CDR3 size: 16 residues. Trimming left V 1 base short and J 1 base short, with 15 bases between. Germline loops: CDR1 SGHKS, CDR2 YYEKEE (reference sequence). CDR3 sequence (DNA): TGTGCCAGCAGCTTGTGGCTAACGGATTCTTCCTACGAGCAGTACTTC. It codes for CASSLWLTDSSYEQYF.

This clone was seen only a few times. The same CDR3 is also encoded by other DNA sequences in this sample. The CDR3 loop is CASSLVSGSSYNEQFF. The CDR3 nucleotides are TGTGCCAGCAGCTTAGTGTCAGGGAGCTCCTACAATGAGCAGTTCTTC. V is TRBV7-2 and J is TRBJ2-1, with D perhaps TRBD1 or TRBD2 (5 bases each). The CDR3 is 16 residues long. Germline V gene sequence: CDR1 SGHTA, CDR2 FQGNSA. V lost 1 base and J lost 0, with 10 bases in between. Full variable domain (remainder filled in from reference TRBV7-2 and TRBJ2-1): GAGVSQSPSNKVTEKGKDVELRCDPISGHTALYWYRQSLGQGLEFLIYFQGNSAPDKSGLPSDRFSAERTGGSVSTLTIQRTQQEDSAVYLCASSLVSGSSYNEQFFGPGTRLTVL.

The chain recombines TRBV4-1 with TRBJ2-7; weak D call: TRBD2 (5 bases). CDR3 length equals 15 residues. CDR1 and CDR2 (germline): MGHRA, YSYEKL. V was clipped by 0 bases and J by 5 bases, with 14 bases between them. In nucleotides, the CDR3 is TGCGCCAGCAGCCAAGAAGACGGGATTATTGACGAGCAGTACTTC. Its translation is CASSQEDGIIDEQYF.

The chain joins TRBV10-3 to TRBJ2-1; possibly TRBD1 for D (6 bases). V lost 6 bases, J lost 2 bases, and 17 bases lay in between. This CDR3 has 16 amino acids. Germline CDR1 and CDR2: ENHRY and SYGVKD. In DNA form, the CDR3 reads TGTGCCATCAGGGCTGCACGGCAGGGGCCCTACAATGAGCAGTTCTTC. It specifies CAIRAARQGPYNEQFF.

V is TRBV7-8 and J is TRBJ1-1; D perhaps matches TRBD1 (5 bases). V dropped 3 bases and J dropped 1 base, with 15 bases sitting between them. The CDR3 is 16 amino acids. Germline assignment: CDR1 SGHVS and CDR2 FQNEAQ. The chain's CDR3 is CASSFLGRAANTEAFF. The CDR3 DNA reads as TGTGCCAGCAGCTTTTTGGGCAGGGCCGCGAACACTGAAGCTTTCTTT.

The V and J genes are TRBV7-2 and TRBJ2-7, with 8 nucleotides matching TRBD2. Unmatched junction bases numbered 7, after V lost 3 bases and J lost 3 bases. CDR1 and CDR2 (germline): SGHTA, FQGNSA. This CDR3 has 15 amino acids. Here the CDR3 reads CASSFFAGGRYEQYF. The CDR3 nucleotides are TGTGCCAGCAGCTTTTTTGCGGGAGGACGCTACGAGCAGTACTTC.

V and J are TRBV27 and TRBJ2-1; 13 bases map to TRBD2. CDR1 is MNHEY, CDR2 SMNVEV, per germline (reference sequence). Unmatched junction bases numbered 8, after V lost 5 bases and J lost 7 bases. The CDR3 runs 16 residues. CDR3 DNA sequence: TGTGCCAGCAGTCCCGAACTAGCGGGAGGGGGGAATGAGCAGTTCTTC. Translated: CASSPELAGGGNEQFF.

CDR3 sequence reads: CASSPPSNTEAFF. CDR3 nucleotides: TGTGCCAGCAGCCCCCCCAGTAACACTGAAGCTTTCTTT. The chain recombines TRBV6-6 with TRBJ1-1, with D unclear. The CDR3 extends over 13 amino acids. Trimming removed 6 bases at V and 2 bases at J, with 10 bases between. Germline V lookup: CDR1 MNHNY, CDR2 SVGAGI (reference sequence).

This clone was counted once. This sequence joins TRBV7-6 and TRBJ2-1; 10 nucleotides match TRBD2. Germline loops: CDR1 SGHVS, CDR2 FNYEAQ. Trimming took 4 bases from V and 2 from J; bases not matched to a gene: 2. The CDR3 is made up of 15 amino acids. CDR3 residues: CASSWTSGTYNEQFF. Here the CDR3 DNA reads TGTGCCAGCAGCTGGACTAGCGGAACCTACAATGAGCAGTTCTTC.

V usage is TRBV7-2 and J usage is TRBJ2-2; TRBD2 aligns across 10 bases. The V segment lost 1 base and the J segment 4 bases; nucleotides outside the gene matches: 3. The CDR3 has 16 residues. Per the germline V gene, CDR1 is SGHTA and CDR2 is FQGNSA. CDR3 region: CASSLVLAGGTGELFF. CDR3 sequence (DNA): TGTGCCAGCAGCTTAGTGTTAGCGGGAGGCACCGGGGAGCTGTTTTTT.

The count of this clone is one. The V and J genes are TRBV19 and TRBJ2-1; TRBD1 or TRBD2 may be the D gene (7 bases each). Germline values: CDR1 LNHDA, CDR2 SQIVND (reference sequence). CDR3 length: 15 residues. V shed 5 bases and J shed 3 bases, with 14 bases lying between them. The CDR3, as DNA: TGTGCCAGTAGTCGGTTCAGGGGGGGCTACAATGAGCAGTTCTTC. Translation: CASSRFRGGYNEQFF.

This rearrangement joins TRBV5-1 to TRBJ1-1; no firm D call. Germline CDR1 SGHRS, CDR2 YFSETQ. The CDR3 runs to 12 residues. The V end was cut by 4 bases, the J end by 5 bases, with 9 bases between. The CDR3: CASSQDLTEAFF. The CDR3 nucleotides read TGCGCCAGCAGCCAGGACCTTACTGAAGCTTTCTTT.

The chain couples TRBV4-1 to TRBJ1-1; 9 bases are a match to TRBD1. CDR3 size: 13 residues. CDR1 and CDR2 (germline): MGHRA, YSYEKL. After removal of 3 bases from V and 11 bases from J, the junction contained 7 bases not matched to a gene. CDR3 in DNA: TGCGCCAGCAGCCACTGGGACAGGGATGGGGCTTTCTTT. This sequence encodes CASSHWDRDGAFF.

To note about this clone: Other DNA sequences from this sample encode an identical CDR3 as well. V and J are TRBV6-6 and TRBJ2-7; no definite D call. The CDR3 runs to 13 residues. V lost 0 bases and J 1 base, leaving 4 bases between the germline ends. The germline V gene encodes CDR1 MNHNY and CDR2 SVGAGI (reference sequence). The CDR3 region is CASSYSGSYEQYF. DNA of the CDR3: TGTGCCAGCAGTTACTCAGGATCCTACGAGCAGTACTTC.

This clone was observed a handful of times. The V call is TRBV11-2, the J call TRBJ2-2; 11 nucleotides match TRBD2. Germline V gene sequence: CDR1 SGHAT, CDR2 FQNNGV. Trimming at V came to 5 bases and at J to 6 bases, leaving 5 bases not matched to a gene. The length of the CDR3 is 15 residues. CDR3 amino acids: CASSRGTSGPGELFF. In DNA form, the CDR3 reads TGTGCCAGCAGCCGGGGGACTAGCGGTCCCGGGGAGCTGTTTTTT.

V usage is TRBV23-1 and J usage is TRBJ2-1, with D unclear. TRBV23-1 counts as an open reading frame of uncertain function. Trimming removed 5 bases at V and 4 bases at J, with 9 bases between. CDR3 length equals 13 residues. The CDR3 nucleotides read TGCGCCAGCAGTTGTAATTTTTACAATGAGCAGTTCTTC. Translated, it gives CASSCNFYNEQFF.

The V call is TRBV7-9, the J call TRBJ2-1; a weak D match, TRBD2 (6 bases). The CDR3 has 15 amino acids. Trimming shortened V by 5 bases and J by 6 bases, and 17 bases separated the two germline ends. The germline V gene encodes CDR1 SEHNR and CDR2 FQNEAQ (reference sequence). The CDR3 nucleotides are TGTGCCAGCAGCATGACTAGTCTACCCTCCAATGAGCAGTTCTTC. Translated, it gives CASSMTSLPSNEQFF.

This chain connects TRBV12-5 to TRBJ2-7; 9 nucleotides agree with TRBD2. This CDR3 spans 17 amino acids. Germline values: CDR1 LGHNT, CDR2 FRNRAP. The V segment lost 8 bases and the J segment 4 bases; nucleotides outside the gene matches: 18. In DNA, the CDR3 is TGTGCTAGTCCGGCGCGGGTAGCGGGAGTCACCTCATACGAGCAGTACTTC. It codes for CASPARVAGVTSYEQYF.

In its sample, this clone was seen once. V usage is TRBV27 and J usage is TRBJ2-1; tentative D call: TRBD1 (5 bases). CDR1 and CDR2 (germline): MNHEY, SMNVEV (reference sequence). The CDR3 extends over 14 amino acids. The germline V and J ends were trimmed by 5 bases and 6 bases, with 14 bases remaining between them. CDR3: CASSRVGAVNEQFF. The CDR3, as DNA: TGTGCCAGCAGTCGTGTAGGGGCAGTCAATGAGCAGTTCTTC.

The rearrangement links TRBV4-3 to TRBJ1-2; the D gene is possibly TRBD1 (5 bases). Per the germline V gene, CDR1 is LGHNA and CDR2 is YSLEER. The CDR3 has 17 residues. Trimming pared 4 bases from V and 1 base from J, leaving 19 bases between. The CDR3 nucleotides are TGCGCCAGCAGCCCGGGGCCCCTCCACGGGGGTAACTATGGCTACACCTTC. Translated: CASSPGPLHGGNYGYTF.

The chain joins TRBV9 to TRBJ2-7, with 9 nucleotides matching TRBD2. CDR1 is SGDLS and CDR2 is YYNGEE in the germline V gene. This CDR3 comprises 14 residues. After removal of 0 bases from V and 2 bases from J, the junction contained 0 bases not matched to a gene. CDR3 sequence reads: CASSVGLAAYEQYF. In nucleotides, the CDR3 is TGTGCCAGCAGCGTAGGACTAGCGGCCTACGAGCAGTACTTC.

The chain is built from TRBV19 and TRBJ1-1; D unresolved. The ends were cut back, 8 bases at V and 0 bases at J, with 10 bases in the middle. Germline CDR1 and CDR2: LNHDA and SQIVND (reference sequence). CDR3 length equals 13 residues. As DNA, the CDR3 is TGTGCCAGTGCATCGACGGTGAACACTGAAGCTTTCTTT. Residues: CASASTVNTEAFF.

V usage is TRBV7-2 and J usage is TRBJ2-7, with 8 bases lining up with TRBD2. J lost 5 bases, V lost 6 bases, and 15 bases had no gene match. In germline, CDR1 is SGHTA, CDR2 FQGNSA. This CDR3 spans 16 amino acids. The DNA of the CDR3 is TGTGCCAGCAGAGTCTCGGTCGATGCGGGGGGCCACGAGCAGTACTTC. Protein: CASRVSVDAGGHEQYF.